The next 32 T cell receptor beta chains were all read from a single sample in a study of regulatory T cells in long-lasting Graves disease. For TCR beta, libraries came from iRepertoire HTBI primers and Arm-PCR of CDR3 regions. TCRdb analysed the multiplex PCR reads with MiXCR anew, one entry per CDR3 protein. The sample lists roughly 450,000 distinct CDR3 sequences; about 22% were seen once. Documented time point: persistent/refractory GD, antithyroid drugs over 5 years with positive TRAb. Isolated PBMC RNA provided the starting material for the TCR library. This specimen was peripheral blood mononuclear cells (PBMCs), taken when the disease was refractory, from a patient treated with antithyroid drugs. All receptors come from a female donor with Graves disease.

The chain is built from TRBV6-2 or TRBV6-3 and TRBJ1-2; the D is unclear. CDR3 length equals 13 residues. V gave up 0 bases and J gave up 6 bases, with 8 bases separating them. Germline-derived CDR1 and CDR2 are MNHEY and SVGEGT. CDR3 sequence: CASSYSASHGYTF. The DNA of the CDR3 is TGTGCCAGCAGTTACTCTGCTTCCCATGGCTACACCTTC.

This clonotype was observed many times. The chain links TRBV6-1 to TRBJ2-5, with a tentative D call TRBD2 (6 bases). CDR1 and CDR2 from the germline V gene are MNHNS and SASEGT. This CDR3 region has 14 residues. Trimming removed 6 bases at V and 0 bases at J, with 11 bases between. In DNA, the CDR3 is TGTGCCAGCAGATCTAGCGTCAACCAAGAGACCCAGTACTTC. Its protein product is CASRSSVNQETQYF.

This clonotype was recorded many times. The CDR3: CASTIVAAGTEAFF. As DNA, the CDR3 is TGTGCCAGCACAATCGTGGCCGCGGGGACTGAAGCTTTCTTT. The chain links TRBV12-3 or TRBV12-4 to TRBJ1-1, with D unclear. The CDR3 has 14 residues. Trimming removed 7 bases at V and 5 bases at J, with 17 bases between.

The CDR3 DNA sequence: TGTGCCAGCAGCCCGCCAAGGGAGGTTCGCGAGACCCAGTACTTC. It specifies CASSPPREVRETQYF. V gene TRBV7-2 combines with J gene TRBJ2-5; a weak D match, TRBD2 (6 bases). Germline lookup yields CDR1 SGHTA and CDR2 FQGNSA. This CDR3 contains 15 residues. V was cut by 5 bases and J by 5 bases, with 18 bases left in between.

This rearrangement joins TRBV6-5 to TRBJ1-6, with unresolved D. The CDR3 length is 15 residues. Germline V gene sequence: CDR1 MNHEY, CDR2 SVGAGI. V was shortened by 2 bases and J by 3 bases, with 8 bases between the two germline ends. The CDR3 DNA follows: TGTGCCAGCAGTTACAGTACGGACTATAATTCACCCCTCCACTTT. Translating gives CASSYSTDYNSPLHF.

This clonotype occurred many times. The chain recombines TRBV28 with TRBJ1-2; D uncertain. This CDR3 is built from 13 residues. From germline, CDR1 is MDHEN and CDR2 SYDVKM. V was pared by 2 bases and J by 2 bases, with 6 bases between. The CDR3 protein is CASSLVGNYGYTF. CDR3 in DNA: TGTGCCAGCAGTTTAGTCGGCAACTATGGCTACACCTTC.

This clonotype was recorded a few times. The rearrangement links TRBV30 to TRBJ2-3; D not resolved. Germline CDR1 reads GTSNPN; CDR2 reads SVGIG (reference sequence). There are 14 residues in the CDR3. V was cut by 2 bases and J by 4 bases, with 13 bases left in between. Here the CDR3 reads CAWSIATAADTQYF. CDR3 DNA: TGTGCCTGGAGTATCGCGACGGCAGCAGATACGCAGTATTTT. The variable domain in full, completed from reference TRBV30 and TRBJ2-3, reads SQTIHQWPATLVQPVGSPLSLECTVEGTSNPNLYWYRQAAGRGLQLLFYSVGIGQISSEVPQNLSASRPQDRQFILSSKKLLLSDSGFYLCAWSIATAADTQYFGPGTRLTVL.

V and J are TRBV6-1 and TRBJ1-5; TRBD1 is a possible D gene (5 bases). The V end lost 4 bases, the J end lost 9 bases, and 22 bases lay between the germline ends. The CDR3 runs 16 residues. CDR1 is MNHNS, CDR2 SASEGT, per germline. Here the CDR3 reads CASSGTLGGFGGPQHF. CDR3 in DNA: TGTGCCAGCAGTGGTACCTTGGGGGGGTTCGGGGGGCCCCAGCATTTT.

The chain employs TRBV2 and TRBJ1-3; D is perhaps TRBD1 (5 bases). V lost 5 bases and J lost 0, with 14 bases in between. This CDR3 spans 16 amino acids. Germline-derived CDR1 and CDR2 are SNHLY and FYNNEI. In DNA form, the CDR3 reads TGTGCCAGCAGTTTATTCAGGGCTAACTCTGGAAACACCATATATTTT. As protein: CASSLFRANSGNTIYF.

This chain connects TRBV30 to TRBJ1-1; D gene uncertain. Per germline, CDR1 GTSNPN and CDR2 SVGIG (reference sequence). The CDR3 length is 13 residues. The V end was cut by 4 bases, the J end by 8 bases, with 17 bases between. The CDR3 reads CAWNGDSSDEAFF. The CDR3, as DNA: TGTGCCTGGAACGGCGACTCTTCAGACGAAGCTTTCTTT.

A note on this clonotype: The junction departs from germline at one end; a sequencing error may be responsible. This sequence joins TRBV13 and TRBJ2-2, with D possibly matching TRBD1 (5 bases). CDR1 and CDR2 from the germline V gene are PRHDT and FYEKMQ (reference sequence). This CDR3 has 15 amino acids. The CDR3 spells CANSLAGFDTGELFF. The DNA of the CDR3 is TGTGCCAACAGCTTAGCAGGGTTCGACACCGGGGAGCTGTTTTTT.

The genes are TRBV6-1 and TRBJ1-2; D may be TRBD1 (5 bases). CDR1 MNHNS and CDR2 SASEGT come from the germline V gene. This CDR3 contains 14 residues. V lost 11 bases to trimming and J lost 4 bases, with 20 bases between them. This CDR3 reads CASTPGTWAYGYTF. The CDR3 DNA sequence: TGTGCCTCGACCCCAGGGACGTGGGCCTATGGCTACACCTTC.

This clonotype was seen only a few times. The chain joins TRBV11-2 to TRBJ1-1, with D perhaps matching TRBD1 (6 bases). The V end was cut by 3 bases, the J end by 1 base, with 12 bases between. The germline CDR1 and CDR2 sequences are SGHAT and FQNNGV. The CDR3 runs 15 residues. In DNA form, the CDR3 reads TGTGCCAGCAGCTTGCGAAGGGGGGGGAACACTGAAGCTTTCTTT. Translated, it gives CASSLRRGGNTEAFF.

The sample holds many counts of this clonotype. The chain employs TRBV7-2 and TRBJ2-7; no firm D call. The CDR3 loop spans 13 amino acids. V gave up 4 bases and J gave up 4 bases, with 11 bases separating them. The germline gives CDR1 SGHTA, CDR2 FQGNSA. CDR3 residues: CASSSRTDYEQYF. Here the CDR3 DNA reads TGTGCCAGCAGCTCGAGGACGGATTACGAGCAGTACTTC.

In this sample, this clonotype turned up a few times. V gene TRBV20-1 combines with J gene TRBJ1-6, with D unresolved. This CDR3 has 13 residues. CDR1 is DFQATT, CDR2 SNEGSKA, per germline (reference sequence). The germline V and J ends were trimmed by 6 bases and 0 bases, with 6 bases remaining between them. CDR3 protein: CSAAGSYNSPLHF. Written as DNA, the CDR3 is TGCAGTGCCGCGGGCTCCTATAATTCACCCCTCCACTTT.

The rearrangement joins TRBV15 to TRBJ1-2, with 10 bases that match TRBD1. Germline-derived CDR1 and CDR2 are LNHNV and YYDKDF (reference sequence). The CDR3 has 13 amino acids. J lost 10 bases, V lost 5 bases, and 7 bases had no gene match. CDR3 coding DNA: TGTGCCACCAGCCTTCGGACAGGGGGTTTCTACACCTTC. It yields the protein CATSLRTGGFYTF.

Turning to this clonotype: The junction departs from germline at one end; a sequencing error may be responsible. The CDR3 region has the DNA TGTGTCAGCAGTTTAGGGTTAGCCGGGGAGCTGTTTTTT. Protein sequence: CVSSLGLAGELFF. The chain combines TRBV28 with TRBJ2-2; D not resolved. CDR3 length equals 13 residues. Looked up from germline, CDR1 is MDHEN and CDR2 is SYDVKM.

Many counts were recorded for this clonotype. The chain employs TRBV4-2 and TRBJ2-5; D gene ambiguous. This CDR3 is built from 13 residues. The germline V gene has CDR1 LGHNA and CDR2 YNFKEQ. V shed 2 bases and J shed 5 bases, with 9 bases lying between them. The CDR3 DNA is TGTGCCAGCAGCCAACCTGGTGCGGAGACCCAGTACTTC. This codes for CASSQPGAETQYF.

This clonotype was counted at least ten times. The DNA for the CDR3 is TGTGCCAGCAGTGAGGGACATACGCCCTACGAGCAGTACTTC. This sequence encodes CASSEGHTPYEQYF. The chain recombines TRBV6-2 or TRBV6-3 with TRBJ2-7; possible D gene TRBD1, 6 bases. Germline V gene data show CDR1 as MNHEY and CDR2 as SVGEGT. V lost 5 bases and J 2 bases, leaving 13 bases between the germline ends. The CDR3 is made up of 14 amino acids.

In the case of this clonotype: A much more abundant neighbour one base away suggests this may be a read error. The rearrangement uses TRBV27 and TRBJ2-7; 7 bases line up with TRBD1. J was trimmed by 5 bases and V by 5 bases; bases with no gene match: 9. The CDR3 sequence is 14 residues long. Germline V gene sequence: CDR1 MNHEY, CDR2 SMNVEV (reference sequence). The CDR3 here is CASSLGTASHEQYF. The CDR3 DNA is TGTGCCAGCAGTCTCGGGACAGCATCCCACGAGCAGTACTTC.

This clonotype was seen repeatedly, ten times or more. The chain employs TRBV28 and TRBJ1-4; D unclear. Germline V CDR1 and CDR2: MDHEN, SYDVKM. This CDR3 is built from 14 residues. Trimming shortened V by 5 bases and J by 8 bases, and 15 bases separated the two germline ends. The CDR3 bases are TGTGCCAGCAGTCTCCCGAGGCTTGACGAAAAACTGTTTTTT. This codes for CASSLPRLDEKLFF.

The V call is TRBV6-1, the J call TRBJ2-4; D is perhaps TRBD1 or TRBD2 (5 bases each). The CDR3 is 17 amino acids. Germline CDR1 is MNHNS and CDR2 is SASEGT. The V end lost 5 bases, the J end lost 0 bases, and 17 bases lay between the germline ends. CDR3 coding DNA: TGTGCCAGCAGTCTCCGGGGACCGACCTTAGCCAAAAACATTCAGTACTTC. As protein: CASSLRGPTLAKNIQYF.

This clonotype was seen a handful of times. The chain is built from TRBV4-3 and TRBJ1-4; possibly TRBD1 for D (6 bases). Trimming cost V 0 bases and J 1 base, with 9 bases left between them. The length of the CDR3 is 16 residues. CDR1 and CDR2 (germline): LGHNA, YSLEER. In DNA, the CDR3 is TGCGCCAGCAGCCAAGATCCACAGGGAACTAATGAAAAACTGTTTTTT. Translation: CASSQDPQGTNEKLFF.

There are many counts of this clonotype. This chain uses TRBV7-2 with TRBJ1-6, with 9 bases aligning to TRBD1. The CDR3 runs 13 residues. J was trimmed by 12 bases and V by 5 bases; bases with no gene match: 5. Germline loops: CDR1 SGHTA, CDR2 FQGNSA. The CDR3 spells CASSEGQGLPLHF. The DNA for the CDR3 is TGTGCCAGCAGCGAGGGACAGGGACTACCCCTCCACTTT.

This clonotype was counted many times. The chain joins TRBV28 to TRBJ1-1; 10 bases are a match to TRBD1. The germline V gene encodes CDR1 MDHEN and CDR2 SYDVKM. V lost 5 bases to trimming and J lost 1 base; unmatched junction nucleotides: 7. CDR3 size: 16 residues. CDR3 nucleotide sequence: TGTGCCAGCAGTCGTCCCGGGACAGGGGCGAACACTGAAGCTTTCTTT. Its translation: CASSRPGTGANTEAFF. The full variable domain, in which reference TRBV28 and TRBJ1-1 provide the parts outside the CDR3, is DVKVTQSSRYLVKRTGEKVFLECVQDMDHENMFWYRQDPGLGLRLIYFSYDVKMKEKGDIPEGYSVSREKKERFSLILESASTNQTSMYLCASSRPGTGANTEAFFGQGTRLTVV.

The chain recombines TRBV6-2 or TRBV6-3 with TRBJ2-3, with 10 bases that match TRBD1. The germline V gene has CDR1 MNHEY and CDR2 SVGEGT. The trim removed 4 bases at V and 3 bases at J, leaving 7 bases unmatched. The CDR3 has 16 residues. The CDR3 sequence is CASSSTGQGVTDTQYF. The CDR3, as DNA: TGTGCCAGCAGTTCCACCGGACAGGGGGTTACAGATACGCAGTATTTT.

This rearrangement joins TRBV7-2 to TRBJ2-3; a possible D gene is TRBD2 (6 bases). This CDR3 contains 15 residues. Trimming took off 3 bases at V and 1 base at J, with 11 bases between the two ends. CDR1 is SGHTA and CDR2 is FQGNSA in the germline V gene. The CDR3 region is CASSFLASGTDTQYF. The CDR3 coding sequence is TGTGCCAGCAGCTTCCTAGCGTCTGGCACAGATACGCAGTATTTT.

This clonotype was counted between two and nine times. The CDR3 loop reads CASSLEGDSNEKLFF. Here the CDR3 DNA reads TGTGCCAGCAGCTTAGAAGGTGACAGTAATGAAAAACTGTTTTTT. The V and J genes are TRBV7-2 and TRBJ1-4, with D tentatively TRBD1 (5 bases). Trimming stripped 1 base from V and 4 bases from J, with 10 bases between. The CDR3 has 15 residues. Germline assignment: CDR1 SGHTA and CDR2 FQGNSA.

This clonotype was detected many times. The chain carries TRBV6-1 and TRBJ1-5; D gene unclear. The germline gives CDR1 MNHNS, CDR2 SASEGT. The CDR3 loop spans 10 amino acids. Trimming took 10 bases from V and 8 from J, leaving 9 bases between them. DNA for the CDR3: TGTGCCACCCAGGTTGAGCCCCAGCATTTT. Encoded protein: CATQVEPQHF.

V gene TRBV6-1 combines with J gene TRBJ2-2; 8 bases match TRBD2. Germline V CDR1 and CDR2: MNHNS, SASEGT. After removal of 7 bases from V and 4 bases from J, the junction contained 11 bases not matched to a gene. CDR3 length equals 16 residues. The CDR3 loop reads CASNRRGGASTGELFF. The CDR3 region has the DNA TGTGCCAGCAACCGACGGGGGGGGGCCAGCACCGGGGAGCTGTTTTTT.

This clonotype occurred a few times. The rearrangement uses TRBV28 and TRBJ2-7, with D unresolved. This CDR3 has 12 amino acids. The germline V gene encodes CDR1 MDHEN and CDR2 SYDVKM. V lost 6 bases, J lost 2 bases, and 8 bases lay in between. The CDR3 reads CASRTEPYEQYF. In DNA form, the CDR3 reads TGTGCCAGCAGAACGGAGCCCTACGAGCAGTACTTC. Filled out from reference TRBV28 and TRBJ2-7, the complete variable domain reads DVKVTQSSRYLVKRTGEKVFLECVQDMDHENMFWYRQDPGLGLRLIYFSYDVKMKEKGDIPEGYSVSREKKERFSLILESASTNQTSMYLCASRTEPYEQYFGPGTRLTVT.

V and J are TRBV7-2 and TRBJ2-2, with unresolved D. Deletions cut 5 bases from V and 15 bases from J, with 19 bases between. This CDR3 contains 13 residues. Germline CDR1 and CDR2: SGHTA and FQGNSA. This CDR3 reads CASSAPGPPMLFF. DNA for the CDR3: TGTGCCAGCAGCGCGCCGGGCCCTCCAATGTTGTTTTTT. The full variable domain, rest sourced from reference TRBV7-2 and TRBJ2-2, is GAGVSQSPSNKVTEKGKDVELRCDPISGHTALYWYRQSLGQGLEFLIYFQGNSAPDKSGLPSDRFSAERTGGSVSTLTIQRTQQEDSAVYLCASSAPGPPMLFFGEGSRLTVL.